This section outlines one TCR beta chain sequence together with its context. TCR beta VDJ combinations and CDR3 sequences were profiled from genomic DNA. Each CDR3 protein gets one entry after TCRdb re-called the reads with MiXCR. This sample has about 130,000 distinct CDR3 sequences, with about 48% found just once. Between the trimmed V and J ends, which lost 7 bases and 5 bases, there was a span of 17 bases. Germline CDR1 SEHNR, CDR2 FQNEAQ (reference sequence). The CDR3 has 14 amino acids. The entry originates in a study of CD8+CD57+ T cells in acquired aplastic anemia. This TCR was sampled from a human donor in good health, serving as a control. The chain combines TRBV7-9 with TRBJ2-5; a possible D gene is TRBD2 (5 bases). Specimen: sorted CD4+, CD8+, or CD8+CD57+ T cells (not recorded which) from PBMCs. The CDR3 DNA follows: TGTGCCAGCAACCCGCGGCGGGCCGGTGAGACCCAGTACTTC. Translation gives CASNPRRAGETQYF.